Here is one T cell receptor beta chain with its context. Its specificity is unknown. This sample is drawn from a study of cytomegalovirus exposure and HLA in healthy donors. Study results and limitations: Reports indicated that the classifier achieved high specificity and sensitivity in diagnosing cytomegalovirus status. The CMV antigen specificity of three CMV-associated chains was confirmed through in vitro analysis. In the roughly 130 validation repertoires, a later analysis found that first-cohort TCR clusters tended to co-occur.

Data came from immunoSEQ multiplex PCR; TCRdb stores just in-frame clones and leaves some out. Seen here are 150,000 or so clones, around 90% observed once, and the top ten hold over 5%. Germline V CDR1 and CDR2: MDHEN, SYDVKM. The ends lost 5 bases at V and 1 base at J; junction bases unmatched: 13. The CDR3 sequence is 17 residues long. This chain links TRBV28 with TRBJ1-1; 7 positions match TRBD1. Sequenced: PBMCs. This clonotype was obtained from a young woman in good health and CMV-seropositive. This CDR3 is CASSPDKQGWGNTEAFF. In DNA form, the CDR3 reads TGTGCCAGCAGTCCAGATAAACAGGGGTGGGGGAACACTGAAGCTTTCTTT.